This T cell receptor (beta chain) was identified during a study of blood T cell repertoires in COVID-19. This clone was observed a handful of times. The assay was immunoSEQ multiplex PCR, and TCRdb's table has in-frame clones only and misses some. The data hold under 250,000 clones, with around 89% observed a single time. Germline values: CDR1 SGHTA, CDR2 FQGNSA. The V end was cut by 2 bases, the J end by 0 bases, with 10 bases between. CDR3 length: 15 residues. This sequence was found in a man aged 25 to 45 with COVID-19, enrolled during active disease. The chain joins TRBV7-2 to TRBJ1-1; possibly TRBD1 for D (5 bases). Sequencing used peripheral blood. The CDR3 loop is CASSLQGSMNTEAFF. CDR3 in DNA: TGTGCCAGCAGCTTACAGGGTTCCATGAACACTGAAGCTTTCTTT.